This T cell receptor (beta chain) was sequenced for a study of blood T cell repertoires in COVID-19. This clone appeared once. Recovery meant two consecutive negative NP/OP PCR tests, professional clearance, or resolved symptoms. Here immunoSEQ multiplex PCR was the method, and the copy in TCRdb shows in-frame clones only, minus some. There are a few hundred thousand clones in the sample; approximately 90% occur only once, and about 1.7% lies in the top ten. The CDR3 length is 14 residues. Looked up from germline, CDR1 is SGHAT and CDR2 is FQNNGV. Trimming took 5 bases from V and 5 from J, leaving 13 bases between them.

This sequence originates from a woman in her forties who had recovered from COVID-19. Material for sequencing was PBMCs or T cells enriched from blood (not recorded which). The rearrangement joins TRBV11-2 to TRBJ2-1; tentatively, D is TRBD2 (5 bases). CDR3 DNA sequence: TGTGCCAGCAGCATCTCTAGCTGGAACAATGAGCAGTTCTTC. It encodes CASSISSWNNEQFF.